This entry is about one T cell receptor (beta chain). The data are from a study of regulatory T cells in long-lasting Graves disease. Germline CDR1 is SGHDT and CDR2 is YYEEEE. The CDR3 runs to 17 residues. Trimming pared 0 bases from V and 0 bases from J, leaving 15 bases between. Time point described: persistent/refractory GD, antithyroid drugs over 5 years with positive TRAb. With RNA extracted from PBMCs as input, the TCR library was made. The TCR beta library used iRepertoire HTBI primers with Arm-PCR amplification of CDR3. Original methodology: Across samples, 60 to 75 TRBV and some 13 TRBJ segments were found. TCRdb re-derived calls from the multiplex PCR reads in MiXCR, one entry per CDR3 protein. The V and J calls were not made by the authors but by TCRdb's processing. Here the sample spans about 470,000 distinct CDR3 sequences, 20% to 25% being singletons.

This receptor was obtained from a female donor with Graves disease. The V gene is TRBV5-6, the J gene TRBJ1-1; D is undetermined. Sequenced material: peripheral blood mononuclear cells (PBMCs), taken when the disease was refractory, from a patient treated with antithyroid drugs. The CDR3 region is CASSLGTHGRLNTEAFF. The CDR3 region has the DNA TGTGCCAGCAGCTTGGGGACCCACGGACGGTTGAACACTGAAGCTTTCTTT.